Sequencing of this T cell receptor beta chain was carried out in a study of blood T cell repertoires in COVID-19. Some clones are missing from TCRdb's copy, which holds only in-frame ones; the method was immunoSEQ multiplex PCR. The sample lists about 150,000 clones; 83% were seen once. Germline-derived CDR1 and CDR2 are SGDLS and YYNGEE. The CDR3 spans 15 residues. V shed 2 bases and J 2 bases; nucleotides not matched to a gene: 6. This sequence originates from a woman aged 60 to 75 with COVID-19, enrolled during active disease. The chain uses TRBV9 and TRBJ1-1; TRBD1 matches 7 bases. The sequenced sample was peripheral blood. CDR3 in amino acids: CASSVTTGSNTEAFF. Written as DNA, the CDR3 is TGTGCCAGCAGCGTGACGACAGGGTCCAACACTGAAGCTTTCTTT.